Listed below are T cell receptor beta chains from one sample, sequenced in a study of tumor-infiltrating lymphocytes in primary liver carcinoma. Each CDR3 protein is one row after TCRdb ran MiXCR on the multiplex PCR reads. The sample holds 310,000 or so distinct CDR3 sequences, approximately 54% seen once. Sequencing was carried out using peripheral blood. These receptor sequences come from a woman under 40 with primary liver carcinoma and hepatitis B virus infection. The CDR3 runs from the conserved cysteine through the conserved F or W. The D gene is left open where the match is weak. Rows may omit the clone size; those that give it use once, few, many or a size class.

d_call | clone_size | cdr3_length | j_call | v_call | cdr3_aa | cdr3_nt
- | - | 15 | TRBJ2-1 | TRBV6-5 | CASSSKGGTYNGQFF | TGTGCCAGCAGCTCGAAGGGCGGGACCTACAATGGGCAGTTCTTC
- | many | 13 | TRBJ1-1 | TRBV6-2/TRBV6-3 | CASSYSRNTEAFF | TGTGCCAGCAGTTACTCTCGGAACACTGAAGCTTTCTTT
TRBD2 | many | 14 | TRBJ2-1 | TRBV29-1 | CSTRRREVYNEQFF | TGCAGCACTCGTAGGCGGGAGGTCTACAATGAGCAGTTCTTC
- | many | 14 | TRBJ2-1 | TRBV5-5 | CASSLEVDRGEQFF | TGTGCCAGCAGCTTGGAGGTGGATCGTGGTGAGCAGTTCTTC
TRBD2 | - | 15 | TRBJ2-7 | TRBV28 | CASRGREGISYEQYF | TGTGCCAGCAGGGGCCGGGAGGGCATTTCCTACGAGCAGTACTTC
- | - | 14 | TRBJ2-1 | TRBV24-1 | CATSDFVDRNEQFF | TGTGCCACCAGTGATTTTGTCGACCGCAATGAGCAGTTCTTC
- | - | 15 | TRBJ2-5 | TRBV11-2 | CASSPGVGREETQYF | TGTGCCAGCAGCCCAGGGGTTGGGAGGGAGGAGACCCAGTACTTC
TRBD1 | - | 17 | TRBJ2-1 | TRBV11-2 | CASSLRQGIYLVDEQFF | TGTGCCAGCAGCTTAAGACAGGGGATATACTTAGTGGATGAGCAGTTCTTC
- | - | 15 | TRBJ2-4 | TRBV11-2 | CASSLTTGAKNVQYF | TGTGCCAGCAGCTTGACGACGGGGGCCAAAAACGTTCAGTACTTC
- | many | 16 | TRBJ1-2 | TRBV11-2 | CASSPGELVLNYGYTF | TGTGCCAGCAGCCCAGGGGAGCTAGTACTTAACTATGGCTACACCTTC
- | many | 14 | TRBJ2-5 | TRBV29-1 | CSLARAGVVETQYF | TGCAGCCTGGCCCGGGCAGGGGTCGTGGAGACCCAGTACTTC
- | - | 17 | TRBJ2-7 | TRBV11-2 | CVSSTIGGGSWTYEQYF | TGTGTCAGCAGTACCATAGGAGGGGGCTCTTGGACCTACGAGCAGTACTTC
- | - | 18 | TRBJ2-2 | TRBV6-5 | CASSYSSGAPRQAGELFF | TGTGCCAGCAGTTACTCGAGCGGCGCCCCAAGACAGGCCGGGGAGCTGTTTTTT
- | - | 14 | TRBJ2-3 | TRBV6-4 | CASSPTGSGDTQYF | TGTGCCAGCAGTCCAACAGGGAGCGGGGATACGCAGTATTTT
TRBD2 | few | 17 | TRBJ2-1 | TRBV6-5 | CASSLSGGRAMLNEQFF | TGTGCCAGCAGTTTGAGCGGCGGGAGGGCCATGTTGAATGAGCAGTTCTTC
- | - | 15 | TRBJ1-5 | TRBV12-3/TRBV12-4 | CASREGPGSNQPQHF | TGTGCCAGCAGAGAAGGGCCCGGGAGCAATCAGCCCCAGCATTTT
- | - | 13 | TRBJ2-7 | TRBV7-9 | CASGTGSSYEQYF | TGTGCCAGCGGGACGGGAAGCTCCTACGAGCAGTACTTC
- | - | 14 | TRBJ2-3 | TRBV6-1 | CASNGGHVGDTQYF | TGTGCCAGCAATGGGGGCCACGTCGGAGATACGCAATATTTT
TRBD1 | - | 16 | TRBJ1-5 | TRBV12-3/TRBV12-4 | CASSEQGARGNQPQHF | TGTGCCAGCAGTGAACAGGGGGCGCGGGGCAATCAGCCCCAGCATTTT
- | many | 14 | TRBJ2-5 | TRBV28 | CASSPLEVQETQYF | TGTGCCAGCAGCCCCCTCGAGGTACAAGAGACCCAGTACTTC
- | many | 17 | TRBJ1-1 | TRBV4-1 | CASSQGFAGARMNEAFF | TGCGCCAGCAGCCAAGGTTTTGCGGGGGCGAGGATGAATGAAGCTTTCTTT
- | few | 16 | TRBJ2-1 | TRBV19 | CASSTRLGLLGNEQFF | TGTGCCAGTAGCACTAGGCTTGGCCTTTTGGGCAATGAGCAGTTCTTC
TRBD1 | - | 17 | TRBJ1-5 | TRBV4-1 | CASSQGWRGGSNQPQHF | TGCGCCAGCAGCCAAGGGTGGAGAGGGGGCAGCAATCAGCCCCAGCATTTT
- | - | 13 | TRBJ2-1 | TRBV11-3 | CASSSAETSEQFF | TGTGCCAGCAGTTCTGCGGAGACCAGTGAGCAGTTCTTC
- | - | 13 | TRBJ2-5 | TRBV30 | CAWVDRFQETQYF | TGTGCCTGGGTCGACAGGTTTCAAGAGACCCAGTACTTC
- | - | 14 | TRBJ2-7 | TRBV11-2 | CASSLWCGVYEQYF | TGTGCCAGCAGCTTATGGTGCGGAGTTTACGAGCAGTACTTC
- | many | 12 | TRBJ2-7 | TRBV6-5 | CASSYETYEQYF | TGTGCCAGCAGTTATGAGACCTACGAGCAGTACTTC
- | once | 17 | TRBJ1-4 | TRBV11-2 | CASSARHRSATNEKLFF | TGTGCCAGCAGCGCCAGGCACCGATCTGCGACTAATGAAAAACTGTTTTTT
TRBD1 | many | 14 | TRBJ2-3 | TRBV12-3/TRBV12-4 | CASSFGTATDTQYF | TGTGCCAGCAGTTTCGGGACAGCCACAGATACGCAGTATTTT
TRBD2 | few | 17 | TRBJ2-1 | TRBV18 | CASSPRVGLSGIGEQFF | TGTGCCAGCTCACCGAGGGTCGGGCTAAGCGGGATCGGTGAGCAGTTCTTC
TRBD2 | - | 17 | TRBJ2-3 | TRBV11-2 | CTSSYGTSGISTDTQYF | TGTACCAGCAGCTACGGGACTAGCGGGATTAGCACAGATACGCAGTATTTT
- | once | 13 | TRBJ1-1 | TRBV30 | CAWTQQENAEAFF | TGTGCCTGGACGCAGCAGGAGAACGCTGAAGCTTTCTTT
TRBD1 | many | 15 | TRBJ1-4 | TRBV4-2 | CASSQQGADNEKLFF | TGTGCCAGCAGCCAGCAGGGGGCTGATAATGAAAAACTGTTTTTT
- | - | 14 | TRBJ2-7 | TRBV11-2 | CASNRPQLAHEQYF | TGTGCCAGCAACCGACCTCAGTTAGCGCACGAGCAGTACTTC
- | - | 13 | TRBJ1-2 | TRBV5-4 | CASSATANYGYTF | TGTGCCAGCAGCGCGACAGCTAACTATGGTTACACCTTC
TRBD2 | - | 16 | TRBJ2-3 | TRBV6-5 | CACSYYRGLAGDTQYF | TGTGCTTGCAGTTACTACCGGGGACTAGCTGGAGATACGCAGTATTTT
- | - | 16 | TRBJ2-7 | TRBV11-2 | CASSLEDSSPFYEQYF | TGTGCCAGCAGCTTAGAGGACAGTTCACCCTTCTACGAGCAGTACTTC
TRBD2 | - | 16 | TRBJ2-2 | TRBV6-1 | CDSWGSGSWYTGELFF | TGTGACAGCTGGGGTAGCGGGAGTTGGTACACCGGGGAGCTGTTTTTT
- | many | 15 | TRBJ2-2 | TRBV6-5 | CASREGAVNTGELFF | TGTGCCAGCAGGGAGGGAGCGGTAAACACCGGGGAGCTGTTTTTT
TRBD1 | - | 14 | TRBJ2-7 | TRBV5-6 | CASSFGTASYDQYF | TGTGCCAGCAGCTTTGGGACAGCCTCCTACGACCAGTACTTC
- | few | 12 | TRBJ1-2 | TRBV28 | CASSLRPYGYTF | TGTGCCAGCAGTTTAAGGCCCTATGGCTACACCTTC
- | many | 13 | TRBJ2-7 | TRBV11-1 | CASSILAGYEQYF | TGTGCCAGCAGCATCCTGGCGGGTTACGAGCAGTACTTC
- | - | 15 | TRBJ2-7 | TRBV6-5 | CANSPTSAGMSEQYF | TGTGCCAACAGCCCGACGTCAGCAGGGATGTCCGAGCAGTACTTC
- | many | 13 | TRBJ1-5 | TRBV11-3 | CASSLNLAQPQHF | TGTGCCAGCAGTCTCAACTTGGCTCAGCCCCAGCATTTT
- | - | 11 | TRBJ2-5 | TRBV4-1 | CASGAQETRYF | TGCGCCAGCGGGGCCCAAGAGACCCGGTACTTC
- | - | 14 | TRBJ1-5 | TRBV12-3/TRBV12-4 | CASSLGSTYQPQHF | TGTGCCAGCAGCTTAGGGAGTACCTATCAGCCCCAGCATTTT
TRBD2 | - | 16 | TRBJ2-4 | TRBV5-4 | CASSSSTREAKNIQYF | TGTGCCAGCAGCTCTTCGACGCGGGAGGCCAAAAACATTCAGTACTTC
TRBD2 | - | 16 | TRBJ2-2 | TRBV4-2 | CASSSSGGGKTGELFF | TGTGCCAGCAGCTCCTCCGGGGGGGGGAAGACCGGGGAGCTGTTTTTT
- | - | 15 | TRBJ2-7 | TRBV12-3/TRBV12-4 | CGSSLEGTRNYEQYF | TGTGGCAGCAGTTTAGAAGGGACAAGAAACTACGAGCAGTACTTC
- | - | 15 | TRBJ2-7 | TRBV5-4 | CASSPPAACSNEQYF | TGTGCCAGCAGTCCTCCGGCGGCTTGTTCTAACGAGCAGTACTTC
TRBD2 | - | 14 | TRBJ2-7 | TRBV12-3/TRBV12-4 | CASRTSGRGDEQYF | TGTGCCAGCAGGACTAGCGGGAGAGGGGACGAGCAGTACTTC
- | many | 15 | TRBJ1-1 | TRBV12-3/TRBV12-4 | CASSFSALGGTEAFF | TGTGCCAGCAGTTTTTCAGCGCTTGGGGGCACTGAAGCTTTCTTT
- | - | 15 | TRBJ2-5 | TRBV12-3/TRBV12-4 | CDSSTYPGSEGTLYF | TGTGACAGCAGCACCTACCCCGGGAGCGAAGGGACCCTCTACTTC